This T cell receptor beta chain was identified during a study of cytomegalovirus exposure and HLA in healthy donors. Regarding the study as a whole: The study labeled 164 TCR beta chains cytomegalovirus-associated. Cytomegalovirus status was reportedly diagnosed by the classifier with high sensitivity and specificity.

Trimming removed 3 bases from V and 6 bases from J; junction bases left unmatched: 9. This CDR3 is built from 15 residues. CDR1 and CDR2 (germline): SNHLY, FYNNEI. Note on this clone: The antigen is unknown.

Here immunoSEQ multiplex PCR was the method, and the copy in TCRdb shows in-frame clones only, minus some. The table has about 49,000 clones, 92% seen once. Input material: PBMCs. The sequence derives from a man in his late teens or twenties in good health and CMV-seronegative. This chain uses TRBV2 with TRBJ2-3, with 7 bases aligning to TRBD2. The CDR3 loop reads CASSEGLYSGDTQYF. CDR3 sequence (DNA): TGTGCCAGCAGTGAGGGACTTTATAGCGGGGATACGCAGTATTTT.